This TCR beta chain was recovered during a study of T cell clonality in common variable immunodeficiency. Libraries were prepared by immunoSEQ multiplex PCR; TCRdb keeps only in-frame clonotypes and omits some of them. Observed in the sample are under 50,000 clones, none of them singletons. This clone has at least ten counts. What it recognizes is unknown. The CDR3 end falls 3 residues outside the read, so it is completed with the germline J gene. Broader study findings: CVID subjects had higher TCRbeta clonality than healthy controls, most marked in about a third.

This CDR3 has 15 residues. CDR1 SGHRS and CDR2 YFSETQ come from the germline V gene. Heparinized whole blood, about 5 to 9 ml, came from each donor. The genes are TRBV5-1 and TRBJ2-3, with 12 bases identical to TRBD2. This receptor was identified in a person aged 18-70 years in good health. The sequencing sample was made of peripheral blood mononuclear cells. The sequenced CDR3 bases are TGCGCCAGCAGACCCCTAGCGGGAGGGCTAGAGGCG. Translation gives CASRPLAGGLEA. The whole CDR3 region reads CASRPLAGGLEAQYF.